This passage covers 16 T cell receptor beta chains from one sample sequenced in a study of blood T cells in healthy people across ages (dated by TCRdb to about 2015). Libraries were built with 5' RACE. The sequencer was an Illumina HiSeq 2500. A second about 7 to 12 cycle PCR used a sample-barcoded 5' primer and a J-beta primer mix. Using fastp trimming at Q25 and MiXCR clonotype assembly, TCRdb reanalyzed the public sequencing data and kept in-frame beta chains. Identical CDR3 proteins give one entry, which carries the most common genes and DNA. The sample profile shows 1.4 million to 1.5 million distinct CDR3 sequences; approximately 42% of them were found once. The ten largest make up 6.5% to 10% of the sample. Sample: blood. The receptors shown here come from a woman between 18 and 29 years old in good health.

This clonotype was seen a few times. This chain links TRBV7-4 with TRBJ2-7; 11 nucleotides align to TRBD2. The V segment lost 1 base and the J segment 6 bases; nucleotides outside the gene matches: 2. Per the germline V gene, CDR1 is SGHVT and CDR2 is SQSDAQ. This CDR3 region has 14 residues. CDR3 region: CASSLVLAGVEQYF. The DNA for the CDR3 is TGTGCCAGCAGCTTAGTACTAGCGGGAGTCGAGCAGTACTTC.

V and J are TRBV3-1 and TRBJ2-5; 7 bases are shared with TRBD1. Germline CDR1 reads LGHDT; CDR2 reads YNNKEL (reference sequence). The junction had 6 bases not matched to a gene; V was cut back by 3 bases and J by 5 bases. The CDR3 extends over 14 amino acids. CDR3 coding DNA: TGTGCCAGCAGCCAGGACAGGTTGGGGGAGACCCAGTACTTC. Translation: CASSQDRLGETQYF.

CDR3 nucleotide sequence: TGCGCCAGCAGCTTTCGTACAGGCACTGAAGCTTTCTTT. It is translated as CASSFRTGTEAFF. The rearrangement joins TRBV5-1 to TRBJ1-1; a weak D match, TRBD1 (5 bases). The V gene's germline CDR1 is SGHRS and CDR2 YFSETQ. This CDR3 contains 13 residues. Trimming cost V 2 bases and J 4 bases, with 9 bases left between them.

The chain uses TRBV20-1 and TRBJ2-7; the D gene could be TRBD1 or TRBD2 (5 bases each). Germline-derived CDR1 and CDR2 are DFQATT and SNEGSKA (reference sequence). The CDR3 loop spans 14 amino acids. The V and J ends lost 4 bases and 2 bases respectively, with 15 bases between them. The CDR3 loop is CSAMGEGSTYEQYF. For the CDR3, the DNA is TGCAGTGCTATGGGGGAAGGGTCTACCTACGAGCAGTACTTC.

The sample holds a few counts of this clonotype. One end of the junction is discordant with germline, which a read error may explain. This chain links TRBV5-1 with TRBJ2-5; 8 bases align to TRBD1. CDR1 and CDR2 from the germline V gene are SGHRS and YFSETQ. The CDR3 sequence is 15 residues long. CDR3: CASSLAQGAQETQYF. The DNA of the CDR3 is TGTGCCAGCAGCTTAGCTCAGGGGGCCCAAGAGACCCAGTACTTC.

This clonotype has only a few counts. The chain has TRBV6-5 and TRBJ2-7; a possible D gene is TRBD2 (7 bases). The CDR3 totals 15 residues. V lost 7 bases and J 7 bases, leaving 23 bases between the germline ends. The V gene's germline CDR1 is MNHEY and CDR2 SVGAGI. CDR3 sequence: CASTPQRGGNKEQYF. Written as DNA, the CDR3 is TGTGCCAGCACTCCCCAAAGGGGGGGCAACAAGGAGCAGTACTTC.

This clonotype was recorded a few times. The V and J genes are TRBV20-1 and TRBJ2-3; the D is unclear. Trimming shortened V by 1 base and J by 11 bases, and 10 bases separated the two germline ends. The germline gives CDR1 DFQATT, CDR2 SNEGSKA (reference sequence). The CDR3 is 11 residues long. The CDR3 coding sequence is TGCAGTGCTAGAGCGAGTACGGGGCAGTATTTT. Translating gives CSARASTGQYF.

The rearrangement uses TRBV28 and TRBJ2-3; 8 bases map to TRBD2. J gave up 1 base and V 6 bases, and 9 bases lay outside the gene matches. CDR3 length equals 16 residues. Germline V lookup: CDR1 MDHEN, CDR2 SYDVKM. The CDR3 spells CASSPSLAGRTDTQYF. The CDR3 DNA sequence: TGTGCCAGCAGCCCCTCCCTAGCGGGCCGCACAGATACGCAGTATTTT.

Details on this clonotype: The junction departs from the called germline gene at one end, perhaps through a read error. This rearrangement joins TRBV10-1 to TRBJ2-4; perhaps TRBD2 as D (5 bases). The CDR3 runs to 15 residues. The germline CDR1 and CDR2 sequences are WNHNN and SYGVQD (reference sequence). The CDR3 sequence is CVSSESTGIQNIQYF. In DNA, the CDR3 is TGCGTCAGCAGTGAGTCGACCGGGATCCAAAACATTCAGTACTTC.

In this sample, this clonotype turned up many times. V and J are TRBV18 and TRBJ2-5; D call uncertain. Germline V CDR1 and CDR2: KGHSH, LQKENI. CDR3 size: 13 residues. The V and J ends lost 8 bases and 0 bases respectively, with 10 bases between them. The CDR3 protein is CASSPRDQETQYF. The CDR3 DNA reads as TGTGCCAGCAGCCCTCGGGACCAAGAGACCCAGTACTTC.

V gene TRBV2 combines with J gene TRBJ2-2, with D maybe TRBD2 (5 bases). The ends were cut back, 8 bases at V and 3 bases at J, with 16 bases in the middle. CDR1 is SNHLY, CDR2 FYNNEI, per germline. The CDR3 extends over 15 amino acids. The CDR3 nucleotides read TGTGCCAGCCCCCGACCATATAGCGACACCGGGGAGCTGTTTTTT. Its translation is CASPRPYSDTGELFF. Using reference TRBV2 and TRBJ2-2 for the parts outside the CDR3, the full variable domain is EPEVTQTPSHQVTQMGQEVILRCVPISNHLYFYWYRQILGQKVEFLVSFYNNEISEKSEIFDDQFSVERPDGSNFTLKIRSTKLEDSAMYFCASPRPYSDTGELFFGEGSRLTVL.

The chain joins TRBV20-1 to TRBJ1-2; D unresolved. The CDR3 spans 11 residues. V lost 3 bases to trimming and J lost 8 bases, with 10 bases between them. Germline V lookup: CDR1 DFQATT, CDR2 SNEGSKA (reference sequence). The CDR3: CSARQDSGYTF. The CDR3 coding sequence is TGCAGTGCTAGGCAGGACTCCGGCTACACCTTC.

This clonotype occurred a few times. The CDR3 region is CASSLITPGHNEQFF. CDR3 sequence (DNA): TGCGCCAGCAGCTTGATAACCCCCGGGCACAATGAGCAGTTCTTC. The chain employs TRBV5-1 and TRBJ2-1, with D uncertain. CDR3 size: 15 residues. Trimming removed 1 base at V and 5 bases at J, with 13 bases between. Germline CDR1 SGHRS, CDR2 YFSETQ.

This clonotype was counted only a few times. V usage is TRBV2 and J usage is TRBJ2-3; D perhaps matches TRBD1 (5 bases). Trimming pared 8 bases from V and 3 bases from J, leaving 18 bases between. Germline V gene data show CDR1 as SNHLY and CDR2 as FYNNEI. This CDR3 spans 15 amino acids. The chain's CDR3 is CASRPQGGSTDTQYF. The CDR3 coding sequence is TGTGCCAGCCGGCCCCAGGGCGGATCAACAGATACGCAGTATTTT.

This clonotype was detected a few times. The chain couples TRBV7-6 to TRBJ1-1, with D tentatively TRBD1 (6 bases). Between the trimmed V and J ends, which lost 5 bases and 3 bases, there was a span of 16 bases. Germline loops: CDR1 SGHVS, CDR2 FNYEAQ. CDR3 size: 15 residues. The CDR3 sequence is CASSPRGAGDTEAFF. The CDR3 DNA reads as TGTGCCAGCAGCCCGAGGGGGGCAGGGGACACTGAAGCTTTCTTT.

This clonotype was counted only a few times. The V and J genes are TRBV15 and TRBJ2-7; possible D gene TRBD1, 5 bases. The CDR3 length is 15 residues. Germline loops: CDR1 LNHNV, CDR2 YYDKDF (reference sequence). V lost 0 bases to trimming and J lost 1 base, with 10 bases between them. This chain's CDR3 is CATSRDLDTSYEQYF. The CDR3 nucleotides read TGTGCCACCAGCAGAGATTTGGACACTTCCTACGAGCAGTACTTC.